This TCR beta chain was found in a study of cytomegalovirus exposure and HLA in healthy donors. General study findings and limits: TCR beta V- and J-gene trimming, according to a later analysis, was linked to a missense DCLRE1C variant.

The CDR3 sequence is 16 residues long. Per the germline V gene, CDR1 is SGHRS and CDR2 is YFSETQ. V dropped 3 bases and J dropped 0; count of bases not matched to a gene: 4. The PCR ran on 60 Vbeta and 13 Jbeta primers. Sequencing was performed with immunoSEQ multiplex PCR; in TCRdb, only in-frame clones are kept and a portion is missing. The table has 100,000 to 150,000 clones, 80% seen once; the top ten hold approximately 9%. In regard to this clone: The antigen is not known.

This sequence originates from a man younger than 45 in good health and CMV-seropositive. The chain carries TRBV5-1 and TRBJ2-2, with 8 nucleotides matching TRBD1. Sequencing was done on a sample of PBMCs. The CDR3 sequence: CASSSTGAANTGELFF. As DNA, the CDR3 is TGCGCCAGCAGCTCGACAGGGGCCGCGAACACCGGGGAGCTGTTTTTT. Together with reference TRBV5-1 and TRBJ2-2, the CDR3 gives the full variable domain: KAGVTQTPRYLIKTRGQQVTLSCSPISGHRSVSWYQQTPGQGLQFLFEYFSETQRNKGNFPGRFSGRQFSNSRSEMNVSTLELGDSALYLCASSSTGAANTGELFFGEGSRLTVL.